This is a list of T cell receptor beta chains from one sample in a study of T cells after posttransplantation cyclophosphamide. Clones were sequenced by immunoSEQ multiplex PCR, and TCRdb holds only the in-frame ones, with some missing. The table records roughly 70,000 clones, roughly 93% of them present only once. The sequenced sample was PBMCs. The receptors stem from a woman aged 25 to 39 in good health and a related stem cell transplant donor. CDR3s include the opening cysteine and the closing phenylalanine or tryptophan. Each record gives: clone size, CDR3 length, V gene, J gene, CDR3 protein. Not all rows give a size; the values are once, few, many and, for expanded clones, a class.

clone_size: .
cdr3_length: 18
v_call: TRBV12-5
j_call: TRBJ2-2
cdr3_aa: CASGLVLGTSVVTGELFF

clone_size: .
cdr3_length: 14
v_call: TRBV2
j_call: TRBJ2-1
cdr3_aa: CASTGTSGGSEQFF

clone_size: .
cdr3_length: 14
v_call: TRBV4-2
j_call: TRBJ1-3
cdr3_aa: CASSFAGAGNTIYF

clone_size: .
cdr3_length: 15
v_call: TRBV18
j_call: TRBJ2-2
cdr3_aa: CASSPGQWNTGELFF

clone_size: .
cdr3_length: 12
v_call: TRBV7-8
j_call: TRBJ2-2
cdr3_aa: CASSFSTGELFF

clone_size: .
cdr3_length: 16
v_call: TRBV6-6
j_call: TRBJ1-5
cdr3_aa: CASRGVRGSSDQPQHF

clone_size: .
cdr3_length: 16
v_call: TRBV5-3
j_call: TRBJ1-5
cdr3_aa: CARSFRGLVDNQPQHF

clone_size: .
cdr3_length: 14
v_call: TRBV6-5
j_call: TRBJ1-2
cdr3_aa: CASSPGQGLYGYTF

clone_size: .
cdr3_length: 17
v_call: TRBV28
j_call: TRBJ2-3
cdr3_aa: CASSLNPGQGSTDTQYF

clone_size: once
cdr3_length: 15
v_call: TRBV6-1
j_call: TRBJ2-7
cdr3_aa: CATPITRDSSYEQYF

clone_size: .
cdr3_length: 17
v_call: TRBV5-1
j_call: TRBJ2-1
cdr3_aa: CASSLGMVGGDYNEQFF

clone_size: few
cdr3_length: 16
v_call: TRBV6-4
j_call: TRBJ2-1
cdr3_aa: CASSEQGGGSYNEQFF

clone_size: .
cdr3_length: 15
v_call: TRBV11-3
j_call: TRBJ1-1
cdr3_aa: CASSLRGTGNTEAFF

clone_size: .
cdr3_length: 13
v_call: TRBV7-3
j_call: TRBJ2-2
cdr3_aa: CASSDLGTGELFF

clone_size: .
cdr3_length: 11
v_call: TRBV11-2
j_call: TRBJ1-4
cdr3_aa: CASSRGQELFF

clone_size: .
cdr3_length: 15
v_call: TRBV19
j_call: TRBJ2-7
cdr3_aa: CASSSLSGGGHEQYF

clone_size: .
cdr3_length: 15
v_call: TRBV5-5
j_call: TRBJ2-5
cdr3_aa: CASSLASASQETQYF

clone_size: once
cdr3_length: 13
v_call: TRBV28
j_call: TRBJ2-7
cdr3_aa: CASRATGTYEQYF

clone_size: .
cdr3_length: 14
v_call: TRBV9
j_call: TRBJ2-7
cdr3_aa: CASSVGLGDYEQYF

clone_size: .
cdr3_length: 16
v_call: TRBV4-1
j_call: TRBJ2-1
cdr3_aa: CASSQERGFGAGEQFF

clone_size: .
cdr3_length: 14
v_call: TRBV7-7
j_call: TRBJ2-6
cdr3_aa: CASVPQSRANVLTF

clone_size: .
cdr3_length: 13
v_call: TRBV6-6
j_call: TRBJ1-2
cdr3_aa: CASSYWPNYGYTF

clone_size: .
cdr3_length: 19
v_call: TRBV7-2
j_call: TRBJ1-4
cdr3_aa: CASSFWPIRVTGGDEKLFF

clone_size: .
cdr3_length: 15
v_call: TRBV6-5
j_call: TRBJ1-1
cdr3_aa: CASSPPVRAATEAFF

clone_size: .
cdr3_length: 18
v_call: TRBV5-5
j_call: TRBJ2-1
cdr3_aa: CASSLVSFRGLIRNEQFF

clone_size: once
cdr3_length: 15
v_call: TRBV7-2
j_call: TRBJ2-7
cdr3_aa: CASSLGPGSGNEQYF

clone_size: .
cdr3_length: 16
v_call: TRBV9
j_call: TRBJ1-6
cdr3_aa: CASSPHGGRLNSPLHF

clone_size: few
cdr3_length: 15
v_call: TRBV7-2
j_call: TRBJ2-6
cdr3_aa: CASSLGSAGANVLTF

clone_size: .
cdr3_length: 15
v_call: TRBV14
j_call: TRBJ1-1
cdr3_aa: CASSQAPRAGTEAFF

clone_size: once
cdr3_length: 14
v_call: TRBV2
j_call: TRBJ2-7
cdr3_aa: CASTRGQGSYEQYF

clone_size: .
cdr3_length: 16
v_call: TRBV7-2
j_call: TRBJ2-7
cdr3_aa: CASSLERAGGSYEQYF

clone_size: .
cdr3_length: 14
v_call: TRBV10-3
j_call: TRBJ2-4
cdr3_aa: CAISPGLSKNIQYF

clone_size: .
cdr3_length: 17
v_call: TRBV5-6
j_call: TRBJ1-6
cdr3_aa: CASSLALSGGSLSPLHF

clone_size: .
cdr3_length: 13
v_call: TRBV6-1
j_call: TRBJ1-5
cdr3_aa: CASTMADPQPQHF

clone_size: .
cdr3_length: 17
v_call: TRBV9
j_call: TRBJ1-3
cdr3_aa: CASSVAPGQSSGNTIYF

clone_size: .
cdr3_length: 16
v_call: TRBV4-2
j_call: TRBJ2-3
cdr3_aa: CASSPLTSGVTDTQYF

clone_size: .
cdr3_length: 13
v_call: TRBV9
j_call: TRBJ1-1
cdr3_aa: CASSGGGVTEAFF

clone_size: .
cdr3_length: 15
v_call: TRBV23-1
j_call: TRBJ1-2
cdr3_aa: CASSPEKSCNYGYTF

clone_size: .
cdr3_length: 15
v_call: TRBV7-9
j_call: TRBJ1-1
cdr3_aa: CASSLVVGQGTEAFF

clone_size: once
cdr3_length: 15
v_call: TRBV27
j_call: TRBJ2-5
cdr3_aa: CASSPQAGGRETQYF

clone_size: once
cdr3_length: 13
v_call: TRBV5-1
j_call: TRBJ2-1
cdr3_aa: CASSRGLASEQFF

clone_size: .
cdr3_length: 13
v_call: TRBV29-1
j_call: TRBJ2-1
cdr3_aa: CSVEETGGNEQFF

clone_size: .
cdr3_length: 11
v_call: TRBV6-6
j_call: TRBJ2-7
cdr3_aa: CASSTSYEQYF

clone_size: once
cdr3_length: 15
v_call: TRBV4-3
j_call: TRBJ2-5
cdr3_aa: CASSQDFGGAETQYF

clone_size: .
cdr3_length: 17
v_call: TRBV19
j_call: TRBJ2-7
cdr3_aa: CASSLRLGGRFSYEQYF

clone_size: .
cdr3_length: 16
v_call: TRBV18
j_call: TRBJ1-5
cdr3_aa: CASSPTGVRSNQPQHF

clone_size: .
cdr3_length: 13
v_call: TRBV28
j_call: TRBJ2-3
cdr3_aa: CASRRASTDTQYF

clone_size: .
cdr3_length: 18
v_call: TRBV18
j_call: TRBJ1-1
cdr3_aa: CASSPRGQGPEMNTEAFF

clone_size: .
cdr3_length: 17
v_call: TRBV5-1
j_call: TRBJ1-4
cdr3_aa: CASSLRLYSATNEKLFF

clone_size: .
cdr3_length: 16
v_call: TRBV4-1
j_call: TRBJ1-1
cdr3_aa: CASSQTPTRWNTEAFF

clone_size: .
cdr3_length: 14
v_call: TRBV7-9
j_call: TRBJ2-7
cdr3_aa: CASSLAGGGYEQYF

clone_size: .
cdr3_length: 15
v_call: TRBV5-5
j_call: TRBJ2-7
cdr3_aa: CASSLGAGASYEQYF

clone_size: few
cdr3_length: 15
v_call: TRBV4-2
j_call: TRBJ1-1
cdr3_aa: CASSQEGQGGTEAFF

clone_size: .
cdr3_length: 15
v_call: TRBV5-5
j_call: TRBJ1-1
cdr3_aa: CASSRTGGPWTEAFF

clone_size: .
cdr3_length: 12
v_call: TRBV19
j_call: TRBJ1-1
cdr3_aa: CASRQGTTEAFF